The present T cell receptor (beta chain) was sequenced within a study of blood T cell repertoires in COVID-19. Study context: Acute and convalescent COVID-19 specimens originated in the United States, Italy and Spain. Nucleic acid was either cDNA or gDNA, and it came from T cells, B-cell-depleted T cells, or PBMCs.

This CDR3 comprises 13 residues. CDR1 and CDR2 from the germline V gene are SEHNR and FQNEAQ (reference sequence). The V segment lost 7 bases and the J segment 7 bases; nucleotides outside the gene matches: 7. As originally analysed: Reference gene primers were amplified, and this amplification served to estimate nucleated cell counts. The data were produced by immunoSEQ multiplex PCR, yet TCRdb's version contains in-frame clones alone and is incomplete. That table is the source of V, J and clone size, and D and trimming were worked out from the DNA. The sample has roughly 56,000 clones, 90% to 95% seen once.

The sequencing sample was made of peripheral blood. This receptor was obtained from a man in his fifties or sixties with active COVID-19. This sequence joins TRBV7-9 and TRBJ2-7, with 10 bases identical to TRBD2. The CDR3 is CASTIAGGLEQYF. CDR3 coding DNA: TGTGCCAGCACCATAGCGGGAGGTTTGGAGCAGTACTTC.